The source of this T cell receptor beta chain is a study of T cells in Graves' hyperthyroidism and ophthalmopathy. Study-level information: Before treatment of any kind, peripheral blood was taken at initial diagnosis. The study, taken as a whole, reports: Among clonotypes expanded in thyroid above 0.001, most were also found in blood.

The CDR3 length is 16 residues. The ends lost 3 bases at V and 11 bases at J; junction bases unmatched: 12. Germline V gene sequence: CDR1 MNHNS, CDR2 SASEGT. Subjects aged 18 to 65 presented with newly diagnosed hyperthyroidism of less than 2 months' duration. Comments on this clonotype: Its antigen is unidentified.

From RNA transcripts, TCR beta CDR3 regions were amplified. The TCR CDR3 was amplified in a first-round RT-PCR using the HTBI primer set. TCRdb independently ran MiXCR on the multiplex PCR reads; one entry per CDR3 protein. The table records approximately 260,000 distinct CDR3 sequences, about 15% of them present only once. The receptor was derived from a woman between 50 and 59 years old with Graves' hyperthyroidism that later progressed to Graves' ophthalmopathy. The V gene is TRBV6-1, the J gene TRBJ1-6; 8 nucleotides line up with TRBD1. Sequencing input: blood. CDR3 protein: CASSDPGQVGWTPLHF. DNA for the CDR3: TGTGCCAGCAGTGATCCGGGACAGGTGGGGTGGACACCCCTCCACTTT.